These 29 T cell receptor beta chains originate from one sample sequenced in a study of blood T cells in healthy people across ages. Primed by a sample-barcoded 5' primer and a J-beta primer mix, a second PCR proceeded for about 6 to 12 cycles. TCRdb re-called the 5' RACE reads with MiXCR, one entry per CDR3 protein. The sample lists about 580,000 distinct CDR3 sequences, about 45% occurring once. Sample: blood. Every receptor here comes from a man older than 75 in good health.

V and J are TRBV25-1 and TRBJ2-7; 9 positions agree with TRBD1. The DNA end lines up better with TRBJ2-5; the J call may be wrong. The CDR3 spans 14 residues. Per the germline V gene, CDR1 is MGHDK and CDR2 is SYGVNS. CDR3 in amino acids: CASRQTGGRETQYF. The CDR3 DNA is TGTGCCAGCAGGCAGACAGGGGGTAGAGAGACCCAGTACTTC.

The J gene is TRBJ2-3, the V gene TRBV24-1; 7 bases line up with TRBD1. Per germline, CDR1 KGHDR and CDR2 SFDVKD. With V trimmed by 4 bases and J by 6 bases, 9 bases remained unmatched. This CDR3 comprises 15 residues. CDR3 in amino acids: CATSDPQGPGDTQYF. The CDR3 coding sequence is TGTGCCACCAGTGACCCACAGGGGCCAGGGGATACGCAGTATTTT.

The chain is built from TRBV9 and TRBJ2-1; 7 positions match TRBD1. From germline, CDR1 is SGDLS and CDR2 YYNGEE. V was pared by 4 bases and J by 4 bases, with 8 bases of the junction left unmatched. This CDR3 region has 15 residues. This CDR3 is CASSPSDRVYNEQFF. Here the CDR3 DNA reads TGTGCCAGCAGCCCCTCCGACAGGGTTTACAATGAGCAGTTCTTC.

V gene TRBV6-6 combines with J gene TRBJ2-3; 10 bases fit TRBD1. V lost 2 bases to trimming and J lost 1 base; unmatched junction nucleotides: 3. This CDR3 has 16 residues. Germline V lookup: CDR1 MNHNY, CDR2 SVGAGI (reference sequence). The CDR3 bases are TGTGCCAGCAGTTACCGCGACAGGGGGCGCACAGATACGCAGTATTTT. Residues: CASSYRDRGRTDTQYF.

The chain recombines TRBV20-1 with TRBJ2-5; TRBD1 is a possible D gene (6 bases). Germline loops: CDR1 DFQATT, CDR2 SNEGSKA (reference sequence). The CDR3 has 13 residues. V lost 4 bases to trimming and J lost 10 bases, with 19 bases between them. In nucleotides, the CDR3 is TGCAGTGCTACCCCGACTGGCGAGGGGGTCCAGTACTTC. Amino acids: CSATPTGEGVQYF.

This rearrangement joins TRBV7-9 to TRBJ2-1; TRBD2 matches at 7 bases. Matching the DNA end better, TRBJ2-7 makes the J call doubtful. CDR1 is SEHNR, CDR2 FQNEAQ, per germline (reference sequence). The CDR3 covers 16 residues. The chain's CDR3 is CASSLWSAGNYNEQYF. The CDR3 region has the DNA TGTGCCAGCAGCTTATGGTCAGCGGGAAACTACAATGAGCAGTACTTC.

There are a few counts of this clonotype. The chain links TRBV14 to TRBJ1-2; weak D call: TRBD1 (6 bases). V was trimmed by 4 bases and J by 8 bases, leaving 14 bases between them. From germline, CDR1 is SGHDN and CDR2 FVKESK. This CDR3 has 13 amino acids. The CDR3 reads CASSPTGTGGYTF. As DNA, the CDR3 is TGTGCCAGCAGCCCTACAGGGACGGGGGGCTACACCTTC.

The J gene is TRBJ2-7, the V gene TRBV19; D gene ambiguous. From germline, CDR1 is LNHDA and CDR2 SQIVND (reference sequence). CDR3 length: 13 amino acids. Trimming removed 4 bases from V and 1 base from J, with 8 bases in between. CDR3 in amino acids: CASSTPASYEQYF. DNA for the CDR3: TGTGCCAGTAGTACCCCGGCGTCCTACGAGCAGTACTTC.

The rearrangement uses TRBV4-1 and TRBJ1-2; 7 bases fit TRBD1. This CDR3 comprises 16 residues. V dropped 0 bases and J dropped 8; count of bases not matched to a gene: 12. CDR1 and CDR2 (germline): MGHRA, YSYEKL. The CDR3 loop reads CASSQDPGTALLGYTF. CDR3 DNA: TGCGCCAGCAGCCAAGATCCCGGGACAGCCCTTTTGGGCTACACCTTC.

Comment on this clonotype: One end of the junction varies from germline; a read error may be responsible. V gene TRBV7-2 combines with J gene TRBJ2-5; 9 nucleotides match TRBD2. The CDR3 spans 15 residues. The germline gives CDR1 SGHTA, CDR2 FQGNSA. The CDR3 DNA reads as TGTGCCTGCAGTTTAAATAGCGGGAGAGGGGAGACCCAGTACTTC. Translation gives CACSLNSGRGETQYF.

The chain couples TRBV29-1 to TRBJ2-4; 13 nucleotides match TRBD2. Germline CDR1 SQVTM, CDR2 ANQGSEA. This CDR3 spans 19 amino acids. Unmatched junction bases numbered 26, after V lost 5 bases and J lost 13 bases. The DNA for the CDR3 is TGCAGCGTTTCGCTGACTAGCGGGAGGTGGACGGGAAATTACAATGAGCAGTACTTC. Its protein product is CSVSLTSGRWTGNYNEQYF.

This clonotype turned up a few times. The V gene is TRBV7-2, the J gene TRBJ2-7; D is undetermined. Trimming took off 0 bases at V and 0 bases at J, with 6 bases between the two ends. Germline CDR1 reads SGHTA; CDR2 reads FQGNSA. CDR3 length: 14 amino acids. Written as DNA, the CDR3 is TGTGCCAGCAGCTTAGCCCTAACCTCCTACGAGCAGTACTTC. Residues: CASSLALTSYEQYF. Drawing the rest from reference TRBV7-2 and TRBJ2-7, the complete variable domain is GAGVSQSPSNKVTEKGKDVELRCDPISGHTALYWYRQSLGQGLEFLIYFQGNSAPDKSGLPSDRFSAERTGGSVSTLTIQRTQQEDSAVYLCASSLALTSYEQYFGPGTRLTVT.

The V gene is TRBV20-1, the J gene TRBJ1-1, with D perhaps TRBD1 (5 bases). This CDR3 comprises 14 residues. From germline, CDR1 is DFQATT and CDR2 SNEGSKA (reference sequence). Trimming removed 5 bases from V and 3 bases from J, with 16 bases in between. This chain's CDR3 is CSARHAGGYTEAFF. As DNA, the CDR3 is TGCAGTGCTCGACATGCCGGGGGGTACACTGAAGCTTTCTTT.

The chain couples TRBV5-1 to TRBJ2-2, with 7 bases lining up with TRBD1. Germline CDR1 SGHRS, CDR2 YFSETQ. Trimming at V came to 2 bases and at J to 5 bases, leaving 6 bases not matched to a gene. This CDR3 has 15 residues. CDR3 DNA sequence: TGCGCCAGCAGCTTAGGAGACAGGGAAACCGGGGAGCTGTTTTTT. It translates to CASSLGDRETGELFF. Variable domain in full (rest from reference TRBV5-1 and TRBJ2-2): KAGVTQTPRYLIKTRGQQVTLSCSPISGHRSVSWYQQTPGQGLQFLFEYFSETQRNKGNFPGRFSGRQFSNSRSEMNVSTLELGDSALYLCASSLGDRETGELFFGEGSRLTVL.

The chain carries TRBV6-1 and TRBJ2-5, with a tentative D call TRBD1 (6 bases). The end of the DNA is better explained by TRBJ2-7, so the J call may be wrong. The CDR3 is 13 residues long. Looked up from germline, CDR1 is MNHNS and CDR2 is SASEGT. The CDR3 here is CASSEERGYEQYF. For the CDR3, the DNA is TGTGCCAGCAGTGAAGAGAGGGGGTACGAGCAGTACTTC.

The chain couples TRBV11-2 to TRBJ2-5; 11 positions agree with TRBD2. Germline trimming cut 3 bases from V and 2 bases from J; bases unmatched to any gene: 5. CDR3 length: 16 amino acids. Per germline, CDR1 SGHAT and CDR2 FQNNGV. The CDR3 region has the DNA TGTGCCAGCAGCTTTCGACTAGCGGGGATACAAGAGACCCAGTACTTC. The encoded protein is CASSFRLAGIQETQYF.

The V call is TRBV30, the J call TRBJ1-2; D gene ambiguous. The CDR3 consists of 13 residues. V lost 1 base to trimming and J lost 10 bases, with 16 bases between them. The germline gives CDR1 GTSNPN, CDR2 SVGIG (reference sequence). CDR3 residues: CAWSAGPGVVYTF. The CDR3 nucleotides read TGTGCCTGGAGTGCCGGCCCAGGAGTTGTCTACACCTTC.

The gene calls are TRBV10-3 and TRBJ2-2, with a weak D call TRBD1 (6 bases). V was cut by 5 bases and J by 2 bases, with 15 bases left in between. Germline V gene sequence: CDR1 ENHRY, CDR2 SYGVKD. This CDR3 spans 16 amino acids. The CDR3 nucleotides are TGTGCCATCAGTCCACAGGGATTTTCCAACACCGGGGAGCTGTTTTTT. The encoded protein is CAISPQGFSNTGELFF.

The J gene is TRBJ2-5, the V gene TRBV4-3; 7 bases are a match to TRBD1. Judging by the DNA end, TRBJ2-7 fits better; the J call may be wrong. CDR3 length equals 15 residues. Germline CDR1 and CDR2: LGHNA and YSLEER. In DNA, the CDR3 is TGCGCCAGCAGCCAAGATTTAGGGGGCCGCGACGAGCAGTACTTC. This encodes CASSQDLGGRDEQYF.

In its sample, this clonotype was seen a few times. The chain uses TRBV5-1 and TRBJ2-4; D may be TRBD1 (5 bases). This CDR3 has 12 residues. Germline V CDR1 and CDR2: SGHRS, YFSETQ. With 0 bases removed from V and 13 bases from J, the gap between germline ends came to 11 bases. CDR3 in DNA: TGCGCCAGCAGCTTGGTAGGGGATGAGCAGTACTTC. As protein: CASSLVGDEQYF.

This clonotype was detected a few times. For the CDR3, the DNA is TGTGCCATCAGCAGGACAGCTCCCTACGAGCAGTACTTC. It is translated as CAISRTAPYEQYF. The chain combines TRBV10-3 with TRBJ2-7; possible D gene TRBD1, 6 bases. In germline, CDR1 is ENHRY, CDR2 SYGVKD. The CDR3 runs 13 residues. Trimming cost V 6 bases and J 2 bases, with 11 bases left between them.

This clonotype was observed a handful of times. The genes are TRBV5-1 and TRBJ2-7; D is ambiguous. The ends were cut back, 3 bases at V and 2 bases at J, with 15 bases in the middle. In germline, CDR1 is SGHRS, CDR2 YFSETQ. The CDR3 length is 15 residues. CDR3 residues: CASSSDGFQPYEQYF. CDR3 coding DNA: TGCGCCAGCAGCTCTGACGGATTCCAGCCCTACGAGCAGTACTTC. The variable domain in full, completed from reference TRBV5-1 and TRBJ2-7, reads KAGVTQTPRYLIKTRGQQVTLSCSPISGHRSVSWYQQTPGQGLQFLFEYFSETQRNKGNFPGRFSGRQFSNSRSEMNVSTLELGDSALYLCASSSDGFQPYEQYFGPGTRLTVT.

This clonotype was seen a handful of times. The rearrangement joins TRBV12-3 or TRBV12-4 to TRBJ1-6; D is unresolved. Trimming shortened V by 2 bases and J by 10 bases, and 12 bases separated the two germline ends. The CDR3 runs 14 residues. The CDR3 DNA reads as TGTGCCAGCAGTTTATCTTCTTCTACCTCACCCCTCCACTTT. This codes for CASSLSSSTSPLHF.

The CDR3 is CSARDHGRNTEAFF. The CDR3 DNA reads TGCAGTGCTAGAGATCACGGAAGGAACACTGAAGCTTTCTTT. This chain links TRBV20-1 with TRBJ1-1; D gene uncertain. Per the germline V gene, CDR1 is DFQATT and CDR2 is SNEGSKA (reference sequence). V was cut by 0 bases and J by 1 base, with 9 bases left in between. The CDR3 consists of 14 residues.

This clonotype was observed a few times. The chain links TRBV10-3 to TRBJ2-1, with 14 bases that match TRBD2. V lost 5 bases to trimming and J lost 8 bases; unmatched junction nucleotides: 8. CDR3 length equals 16 residues. CDR1 ENHRY and CDR2 SYGVKD come from the germline V gene. CDR3: CAISNSGLAGGHEQFF. DNA of the CDR3: TGTGCCATCAGTAACTCCGGACTAGCGGGGGGTCATGAGCAGTTCTTC.

The chain recombines TRBV6-5 with TRBJ2-3, with TRBD1 identical over 9 bases. Trimming removed 0 bases from V and 1 base from J; junction bases left unmatched: 5. This CDR3 region has 17 residues. Germline V gene data show CDR1 as MNHEY and CDR2 as SVGAGI. Here the CDR3 reads CASSYSFDRGGTDTQYF. DNA for the CDR3: TGTGCCAGCAGTTACTCGTTTGACAGGGGGGGCACAGATACGCAGTATTTT.

The chain joins TRBV10-3 to TRBJ2-7; D may be TRBD2 (5 bases). CDR3 size: 14 residues. Germline loops: CDR1 ENHRY, CDR2 SYGVKD. Between the trimmed V and J ends, which lost 3 bases and 5 bases, there was a span of 14 bases. The CDR3 DNA follows: TGTGCCATCAGTGAAAGAGGGAGTAGTGACGAGCAGTACTTC. Translation: CAISERGSSDEQYF.

This sequence joins TRBV7-9 and TRBJ2-7; 7 bases map to TRBD2. From germline, CDR1 is SEHNR and CDR2 FQNEAQ (reference sequence). After removal of 8 bases from V and 0 bases from J, the junction contained 7 bases not matched to a gene. This CDR3 comprises 14 residues. For the CDR3, the DNA is TGTGCCAGCGCGACGTCGGGGGGCTCCTACGAGCAGTACTTC. As protein: CASATSGGSYEQYF. Full variable domain (outside the CDR3, taken from reference TRBV7-9 and TRBJ2-7): DTGVSQNPRHKITKRGQNVTFRCDPISEHNRLYWYRQTLGQGPEFLTYFQNEAQLEKSRLLSDRFSAERPKGSFSTLEIQRTEQGDSAMYLCASATSGGSYEQYFGPGTRLTVT.

The V call is TRBV29-1, the J call TRBJ2-1; the match to TRBD1 covers 10 bases. CDR1 is SQVTM and CDR2 is ANQGSEA in the germline V gene. The CDR3 is 14 amino acids. Trimming took 8 bases from V and 7 from J; bases not matched to a gene: 11. CDR3 bases: TGCAGCTGTACCCGGACAGGGGGTCGAAATGAGCAGTTCTTC. It is translated as CSCTRTGGRNEQFF.